The clone carrying this T cell receptor beta chain has just one count. The record originates from a study of blood T cell repertoires in COVID-19. Study as a whole: COVID-19 samples collected from the United States, Italy and Spain covered acute and convalescent phases.

Germline loops: CDR1 MNHEY, CDR2 SVGAGI. This CDR3 is 12 amino acids long. The germline V and J ends were trimmed by 6 bases and 2 bases, with 7 bases remaining between them. TCRdb keeps only in-frame clones here, not all; method: immunoSEQ multiplex PCR. The table shows more than 200,000 clones, with around 87% occurring only once. Sequencing used peripheral blood. The chain uses TRBV6-5 and TRBJ1-2; D uncertain. The clonotype was recovered from a woman aged 60-70 years with COVID-19, enrolled during active disease. CDR3 protein: CASRIENYGYTF. As DNA, the CDR3 is TGTGCCAGCAGGATAGAGAACTATGGCTACACCTTC.